What follows are 2 T cell receptor beta chains derived from one specimen sequenced in a study of T cells in Graves' hyperthyroidism and ophthalmopathy. The CDR3 regions of TCR beta were amplified from RNA transcripts. First-round RT-PCR with HTBI primers amplified the TCR CDR3 region. Via MiXCR, TCRdb re-called the multiplex PCR reads, giving one row per CDR3 protein. The sample contains about 380,000 distinct CDR3 sequences, about 13% of which appear only once. Sequencing was done on a sample of blood. Every receptor here comes from a man aged 25-45 years with Graves' hyperthyroidism that later progressed to Graves' ophthalmopathy.

This clonotype was recorded at least ten times. The chain links TRBV9 to TRBJ2-7; 9 bases agree with TRBD2. This CDR3 has 16 amino acids. The trim removed 4 bases at V and 7 bases at J, leaving 15 bases unmatched. CDR1 is SGDLS and CDR2 is YYNGEE in the germline V gene. The CDR3 here is CASSPSAGGGVEEQYF. CDR3 coding DNA: TGTGCCAGCAGCCCGAGTGCGGGCGGGGGGGTAGAGGAGCAGTACTTC. The entire variable domain, with the rest obtained from reference TRBV9 and TRBJ2-7, is as follows: DSGVTQTPKHLITATGQRVTLRCSPRSGDLSVYWYQQSLDQGLQFLIQYYNGEERAKGNILERFSAQQFPDLHSELNLSSLELGDSALYFCASSPSAGGGVEEQYFGPGTRLTVT.

This clonotype was counted at least ten times. The chain carries TRBV11-2 and TRBJ1-4, with D maybe TRBD1 (6 bases). Germline lookup yields CDR1 SGHAT and CDR2 FQNNGV. Trimming took off 1 base at V and 9 bases at J, with 15 bases between the two ends. This CDR3 contains 15 residues. DNA for the CDR3: TGTGCCAGCAGCTTAGTGAGGGGGACAACAAAAAAACTGTTTTTT. Its protein is CASSLVRGTTKKLFF.